The next 5 T cell receptor beta chains were all read from a single sample in a study of blood T cell repertoires in COVID-19. Sequencing was performed with immunoSEQ multiplex PCR; in TCRdb, only in-frame clones are kept and a portion is missing. Of fewer than 300,000 clones listed, around 89% are singletons. Sequenced material: peripheral blood. These receptors all stem from a man younger than 45 with acute or convalescent COVID-19.

DNA for the CDR3: TGTGCCAGCAGCCAGGGGGACAGGGTTTTTCTCTCTGGAAACACCATATATTTT. It yields the protein CASSQGDRVFLSGNTIYF. The J gene is TRBJ1-3, the V gene TRBV3-1 (or the pseudogene TRBV3-2); 9 bases fit TRBD1. Per germline, CDR1 LGHDT and CDR2 YNNKEL (reference sequence). V was pared by 3 bases and J by 0 bases, with 9 bases of the junction left unmatched. This CDR3 contains 18 residues.

This chain connects TRBV6-2 or TRBV6-3 to TRBJ2-1; D perhaps matches TRBD2 (5 bases). The V and J ends lost 7 bases and 5 bases respectively, with 12 bases between them. In germline, CDR1 is MNHEY, CDR2 SVGEGT. CDR3 length: 13 residues. CDR3 in amino acids: CASTPWRNNEQFF. In DNA, the CDR3 is TGTGCCAGCACCCCATGGAGGAACAATGAGCAGTTCTTC.

V and J are TRBV2 and TRBJ1-5; D possibly corresponds to TRBD1 (6 bases). The germline CDR1 and CDR2 sequences are SNHLY and FYNNEI. The CDR3 is 13 residues long. Trimming removed 3 bases at V and 7 bases at J, with 10 bases between. CDR3 residues: CASSDGQWQPQHF. For the CDR3, the DNA is TGTGCCAGCAGTGACGGACAGTGGCAGCCCCAGCATTTT.

This sequence joins TRBV5-1 and TRBJ2-7; D unclear. CDR1 and CDR2 (germline): SGHRS, YFSETQ. This CDR3 is 16 amino acids long. V lost 4 bases, J lost 2 bases, and 19 bases lay in between. CDR3 DNA sequence: TGCGCCAGCAGCCCGATTTTCCCTTCACAGACCTACGAGCAGTACTTC. Its translation: CASSPIFPSQTYEQYF.

This rearrangement joins TRBV10-3 to TRBJ2-3; TRBD2 agrees at 12 bases. CDR3 length: 16 residues. V was pared by 3 bases and J by 5 bases, with 6 bases of the junction left unmatched. CDR1 ENHRY and CDR2 SYGVKD come from the germline V gene. Written as DNA, the CDR3 is TGTGCCATCAGTGAACAACTAGCGGGGGGACTAGATACGCAGTATTTT. Its protein product is CAISEQLAGGLDTQYF.